This is a list of T cell receptor beta chains from one sample in a study of cytomegalovirus exposure and HLA in healthy donors. The data were produced by immunoSEQ multiplex PCR, yet TCRdb's version contains in-frame clones alone and is incomplete. Of about 180,000 clones detected, around 80% appear once; the ten largest clones hold approximately 2.4%. The sample consisted of PBMCs. These receptors were obtained from a male donor in good health and CMV-seronegative. The CDR3 runs from the conserved cysteine through the conserved F or W. Fields, in order: J gene, V gene, CDR3 length, D gene, clone size, CDR3 protein, CDR3 DNA. D genes are given only for firm matches. Some rows mark clone size as missing; the rest say once, few, many or name a class of expanded clone.

J: TRBJ1-2; V: TRBV19; length: 16; D: NA; size: NA; CDR3: CASTDSGSGRNYGYTF; DNA: TGTGCCAGTACCGATTCGGGGTCGGGGAGAAACTATGGCTACACCTTC
J: TRBJ1-2; V: TRBV28; length: 14; D: TRBD1; size: few; CDR3: CASTSGSDRGGYTF; DNA: TGTGCCAGCACCTCTGGGTCGGACAGGGGAGGCTACACCTTC
J: TRBJ1-1; V: TRBV27; length: 13; D: NA; size: NA; CDR3: CASSFRTTTEAFF; DNA: TGTGCCAGCAGTTTTCGGACAACCACTGAAGCTTTCTTT
J: TRBJ2-7; V: TRBV6-1; length: 15; D: TRBD2; size: NA; CDR3: CASNPTSGGSYEQYF; DNA: TGTGCCAGCAACCCGACTAGCGGGGGTTCCTACGAGCAGTACTTC
J: TRBJ2-5; V: TRBV18; length: 15; D: NA; size: NA; CDR3: CASSPLAAYQETQYF; DNA: TGTGCCAGCTCACCATTAGCGGCGTACCAAGAGACCCAGTACTTC
J: TRBJ1-4; V: TRBV30; length: 13; D: NA; size: few; CDR3: CAWSVLGAEKLFF; DNA: TGTGCCTGGAGTGTATTGGGGGCCGAAAAACTGTTTTTT
J: TRBJ2-2; V: TRBV5-4; length: 19; D: NA; size: NA; CDR3: CASSVGGSPGRLRVGELFF; DNA: TGTGCCAGCAGCGTAGGGGGATCGCCGGGCCGCCTGAGAGTCGGGGAGCTGTTTTTT
J: TRBJ2-4; V: TRBV6-5; length: 12; D: NA; size: few; CDR3: CASSYNGNIQYF; DNA: TGTGCCAGCAGTTACAACGGAAACATTCAGTACTTC
J: TRBJ1-5; V: TRBV5-5; length: 13; D: TRBD1; size: NA; CDR3: CASSSDREQPQHF; DNA: TGTGCCAGCAGCTCGGACAGGGAACAGCCCCAGCATTTT
J: TRBJ1-1; V: TRBV18; length: 14; D: NA; size: NA; CDR3: CASSPLQENTEAFF; DNA: TGTGCCAGCTCACCACTCCAGGAAAACACTGAAGCTTTCTTT
J: TRBJ2-2; V: TRBV11-3; length: 15; D: NA; size: NA; CDR3: CASSLDSVNTGELFF; DNA: TGTGCCAGCAGCCTCGACAGTGTCAACACCGGGGAGCTGTTTTTT
J: TRBJ2-7; V: TRBV4-1; length: 13; D: TRBD2; size: NA; CDR3: CASTGGRVGEQYF; DNA: TGCGCCAGTACGGGCGGGAGGGTGGGCGAGCAGTACTTC
J: TRBJ1-2; V: TRBV15; length: 16; D: NA; size: NA; CDR3: CATSNFVQRGAEGYTF; DNA: TGTGCCACCAGCAACTTCGTACAGCGGGGGGCAGAGGGCTACACCTTC
J: TRBJ1-6; V: TRBV7-2; length: 15; D: TRBD1; size: NA; CDR3: CASSPTGTDNSPLHF; DNA: TGTGCCAGCAGCCCGACCGGGACAGATAATTCACCCCTCCACTTT
J: TRBJ2-7; V: TRBV7-8; length: 13; D: TRBD1; size: NA; CDR3: CASSRGQDYEQYF; DNA: TGTGCCAGCAGCCGCGGACAGGACTACGAGCAGTACTTC
J: TRBJ2-7; V: TRBV7-9; length: 18; D: NA; size: NA; CDR3: CASSSHRGLSGSSYEQYF; DNA: TGTGCCAGCAGCTCCCACCGGGGACTTTCGGGGAGCTCCTACGAGCAGTACTTC
J: TRBJ1-5; V: TRBV6-1; length: 15; D: TRBD1; size: NA; CDR3: CASTPVQGANQPQHF; DNA: TGTGCCAGCACACCAGTGCAGGGGGCAAATCAGCCCCAGCATTTT
J: TRBJ2-7; V: TRBV2; length: 11; D: NA; size: few; CDR3: CASSAGYEQYF; DNA: TGTGCCAGCAGTGCCGGCTACGAGCAGTACTTC
J: TRBJ2-1; V: TRBV29-1; length: 12; D: TRBD2; size: NA; CDR3: CSPSTSANEQFF; DNA: TGCAGCCCCTCGACTAGCGCCAATGAGCAGTTCTTC
J: TRBJ1-5; V: TRBV28; length: 17; D: NA; size: NA; CDR3: CASSLYGRGPSNQPQHF; DNA: TGTGCCAGCAGTTTATATGGGAGGGGACCGAGCAATCAGCCCCAGCATTTT
J: TRBJ2-5; V: TRBV5-1; length: 15; D: TRBD1; size: NA; CDR3: CASSRAGTAKETQYF; DNA: TGCGCCAGCAGCCGAGCCGGGACAGCCAAAGAGACCCAGTACTTC
J: TRBJ1-6; V: TRBV2; length: 15; D: TRBD1; size: few; CDR3: CASSAAGQGASPLHF; DNA: TGTGCCAGCAGTGCTGCCGGACAGGGGGCCTCACCCCTCCACTTT
J: TRBJ2-5; V: TRBV4-1; length: 16; D: TRBD2; size: NA; CDR3: CASSFRTSGGQETQYF; DNA: TGCGCCAGCAGCTTCCGGACTAGCGGGGGACAAGAGACCCAGTACTTC
J: TRBJ1-5; V: TRBV6-1; length: 14; D: NA; size: NA; CDR3: CASSEGYRARPQHF; DNA: TGTGCCAGCAGTGAAGGATACAGGGCCAGGCCCCAGCATTTT
J: TRBJ2-7; V: TRBV7-6; length: 16; D: TRBD1; size: NA; CDR3: CASSQRQGRGSYGQYF; DNA: TGTGCCAGCAGCCAGCGACAGGGTAGAGGATCCTACGGGCAGTACTTC
J: TRBJ1-5; V: TRBV27; length: 13; D: NA; size: few; CDR3: CASTAGKGQPQHF; DNA: TGTGCCAGCACAGCAGGGAAGGGTCAGCCCCAGCATTTT
J: TRBJ2-3; V: TRBV2; length: 16; D: NA; size: NA; CDR3: CASSGQQGPGTDTQYF; DNA: TGTGCCAGCAGTGGGCAACAGGGACCGGGAACAGATACGCAGTATTTT
J: TRBJ2-7; V: TRBV7-3; length: 16; D: TRBD1; size: NA; CDR3: CASSLGDRFSSYEQYF; DNA: TGTGCCAGCAGCTTGGGGGACAGATTTTCCTCCTACGAGCAGTACTTC
J: TRBJ1-1; V: TRBV5-4; length: 12; D: NA; size: NA; CDR3: CASSLEAGEAFF; DNA: TGTGCCAGCAGCTTGGAGGCAGGTGAAGCTTTCTTT
J: TRBJ2-5; V: TRBV28; length: 17; D: TRBD2; size: NA; CDR3: CASSPMRLAGLQETQYF; DNA: TGTGCCAGCAGTCCAATGAGACTAGCCGGTTTACAAGAGACCCAGTACTTC
J: TRBJ2-7; V: TRBV5-1; length: 17; D: TRBD2; size: NA; CDR3: CASSSGTSGRIPYEQYF; DNA: TGCGCCAGCAGCTCGGGGACTAGCGGGAGGATCCCCTACGAGCAGTACTTC
J: TRBJ2-1; V: TRBV7-9; length: 14; D: TRBD1; size: NA; CDR3: CSSSPGQGTGEQFF; DNA: TGTTCCAGCAGCCCCGGACAGGGAACGGGTGAGCAGTTCTTC
J: TRBJ2-1; V: TRBV19; length: 19; D: TRBD2; size: NA; CDR3: CASSMRGTSGRSSYNEQFF; DNA: TGTGCCAGTAGTATGAGGGGTACTAGCGGGAGATCCTCCTACAATGAGCAGTTCTTC
J: TRBJ2-7; V: TRBV7-2; length: 13; D: NA; size: NA; CDR3: CASSQDRDYEQYF; DNA: TGTGCCAGCAGCCAGGACAGAGATTACGAGCAGTACTTC
J: TRBJ2-3; V: TRBV2; length: 14; D: TRBD2; size: NA; CDR3: CATLAGAGTDTQYF; DNA: TGTGCCACCTTAGCGGGGGCGGGCACAGATACGCAGTATTTT
J: TRBJ2-2; V: TRBV6-5; length: 14; D: NA; size: NA; CDR3: CASTLDTDTGELFF; DNA: TGTGCCAGCACTCTGGACACCGACACCGGGGAGCTGTTTTTT
J: TRBJ2-6; V: TRBV7-9; length: 18; D: TRBD2; size: NA; CDR3: CASSLVLAGGSGANVLTF; DNA: TGTGCCAGCAGCTTAGTACTAGCGGGAGGGTCTGGGGCCAACGTCCTGACTTTC
J: TRBJ2-5; V: TRBV2; length: 16; D: NA; size: NA; CDR3: CASSEAPRGAQETQYF; DNA: TGTGCCAGCAGTGAGGCTCCCCGCGGGGCCCAAGAGACCCAGTACTTC
J: TRBJ1-2; V: TRBV7-2; length: 16; D: NA; size: NA; CDR3: CASSLGPGGEGYGYTF; DNA: TGTGCCAGCAGCTTAGGGCCAGGAGGGGAAGGCTATGGCTACACCTTC
J: TRBJ2-2; V: TRBV11-2; length: 16; D: TRBD1; size: NA; CDR3: CASSKRTGESIGELFF; DNA: TGTGCCAGCAGCAAACGAACAGGGGAATCTATCGGGGAGCTGTTTTTT
J: TRBJ1-5; V: TRBV19; length: 17; D: TRBD1; size: once; CDR3: CASSPRQGVGSNQPQHF; DNA: TGTGCCAGTAGTCCCCGCCAGGGGGTTGGTAGCAATCAGCCCCAGCATTTT
J: TRBJ2-7; V: TRBV28; length: 16; D: TRBD2; size: NA; CDR3: CASRAFGTSAFYEQYF; DNA: TGTGCCAGCAGAGCCTTCGGGACTAGCGCATTCTACGAGCAGTACTTC
J: TRBJ2-1; V: TRBV10-3; length: 16; D: TRBD2; size: NA; CDR3: CAISEKTSGIYNEQFF; DNA: TGTGCCATCAGTGAGAAGACTAGCGGTATCTACAATGAGCAGTTCTTC
J: TRBJ2-2; V: TRBV14; length: 15; D: NA; size: NA; CDR3: CASSRGQSNTGELFF; DNA: TGTGCCAGCAGCCGCGGACAGTCGAACACCGGGGAGCTGTTTTTT